This T cell receptor (beta chain) was sequenced during a study of HIV-infected patients and healthy controls. Overall study findings and caveats: Healthy controls carried many MAIT alpha-chain CDR3s, while HIV+ repertoires had few.

Follow-up blood was drawn about 14 weeks, roughly three months, after antiretroviral therapy began. No cell fractionation was done, so the repertoire covers all unsorted peripheral blood T cells. With respect to this clonotype: Antigen specificity is unknown.

cDNA was made from 500 ng RNA using alpha and beta constant primers. Each of the alpha and beta chains got its own library through chain-specific third strand synthesis with indices. Each cDNA molecule was barcoded, and a single primer pair amplified each chain. The SP2 site served as the priming point for second strand synthesis. TCRdb itself ran the 5' RACE reads through MiXCR, one entry per CDR3 protein. The sample holds 3,500 to 5,500 distinct CDR3 sequences; roughly 5% are singletons and the top ten take approximately 35%. This CDR3 comprises 17 residues. Germline-derived CDR1 and CDR2 are SEHNR and FQNEAQ (reference sequence). Trimming took 1 base from V and 2 from J; bases not matched to a gene: 9.

The material sequenced was blood, taken during antiretroviral therapy. The sequence came from an adult with HIV infection. The genes are TRBV7-9 and TRBJ2-7; 9 bases match TRBD2. Here the CDR3 reads CASSLGRGSGSAYEQYF. The DNA for the CDR3 is TGTGCCAGCAGCTTAGGTCGGGGTAGCGGGAGTGCCTACGAGCAGTACTTC.